The rows below give T cell receptor beta chains drawn from one sample of a study of early T cells in non-severe SARS-CoV-2 infection. TCRdb redid the calling of the 5' RACE reads with MiXCR, one entry per CDR3 protein. Of tens of thousands of distinct CDR3 sequences listed, under 9.5% are singletons. Sequencing used whole blood. These receptors came from an adult who was a healthcare worker with PCR-confirmed SARS-CoV-2 infection or an uninfected control (not recorded which). CDR3s include the opening cysteine and the closing phenylalanine or tryptophan. D genes are given only for firm matches. Size values are once, few and many counts, or a class for expanded clones, and some rows have none.

v_call,d_call,clone_size,j_call,cdr3_aa,cdr3_nt
TRBV2,-,few,TRBJ2-5,CASTMLRTSRETQYF,TGTGCCAGCACCATGCTAAGGACCTCTCGGGAGACCCAGTACTTC
TRBV12-3/TRBV12-4,TRBD2,many,TRBJ2-1,CASRASGLGANEQFF,TGTGCCAGCAGAGCTAGCGGGTTGGGGGCCAATGAGCAGTTCTTC
TRBV20-1,TRBD2,many,TRBJ2-5,CSALPSGRAQETQYF,TGCAGTGCCCTTCCTAGCGGGAGGGCCCAGGAGACCCAGTACTTC
TRBV29-1,TRBD1,many,TRBJ1-4,CSAGDRVNEKLFF,TGCAGCGCTGGGGACAGGGTTAATGAAAAACTGTTTTTT
TRBV5-6,-,many,TRBJ1-2,CASSSGPETRGYTF,TGTGCCAGCAGCTCCGGACCCGAAACGAGGGGCTACACCTTC
TRBV12-3/TRBV12-4,-,many,TRBJ2-2,CASSLNGGANTGELFF,TGTGCCAGCAGTTTGAACGGGGGAGCGAACACCGGGGAGCTGTTTTTT
TRBV14,TRBD1,-,TRBJ2-3,CASSQDQGADTQYF,TGTGCCAGCAGCCAAGATCAGGGGGCAGATACGCAGTATTTT
TRBV2,TRBD1,many,TRBJ2-1,CASSSGQHNEQFF,TGTGCCAGCAGCTCGGGACAGCACAATGAGCAGTTCTTC
TRBV7-3,TRBD1,many,TRBJ1-5,CASSELVRQGLQPQHF,TGTGCCAGCAGCGAACTAGTGAGACAGGGTTTGCAGCCCCAGCATTTT
TRBV20-1,TRBD1,many,TRBJ2-3,CSATTPRGTDTDTQYF,TGCAGTGCAACAACACCCCGAGGGACAGACACAGATACGCAGTATTTT
TRBV20-1,TRBD2,many,TRBJ2-1,CSAGLGASGIKNEQFF,TGCAGTGCTGGGCTTGGTGCGAGCGGGATAAAGAATGAGCAGTTCTTC
TRBV10-3,-,-,TRBJ1-2,CAISESLPEINYGYTF,TGTGCCATCAGTGAGTCGCTACCAGAGATTAACTATGGCTACACCTTC
TRBV6-6,-,-,TRBJ2-5,CASSYSNGETQYF,TGTGCCAGCAGTTACTCGAACGGAGAGACCCAGTACTTC
TRBV29-1,-,-,TRBJ2-7,CSVAEGEQYF,TGCAGCGTTGCCGAAGGGGAGCAGTACTTC
TRBV5-1,-,many,TRBJ2-3,CASSLLARVSTDTQYF,TGCGCCAGCAGCTTGTTAGCCCGGGTTTCGACAGATACGCAGTATTTT
TRBV6-5,TRBD1,-,TRBJ1-6,CASSYSTGNRNSPLHF,TGTGCCAGCAGTTACTCGACAGGGAATCGTAATTCACCCCTCCACTTT
TRBV27,-,few,TRBJ1-6,CASSSLQSGSPLHF,TGTGCCAGCAGTTCTTTACAGTCCGGTTCACCCCTCCACTTT
TRBV5-1,-,few,TRBJ1-1,CASSWDEVNTEAFF,TGCGCCAGCAGCTGGGACGAGGTGAACACTGAAGCTTTCTTT
TRBV3-1,-,many,TRBJ2-2,CASMTTGELFF,TGTGCCAGCATGACCACCGGGGAGCTGTTTTTT
TRBV7-9,-,many,TRBJ1-1,CASSNSLDGGTEAFF,TGTGCCAGCAGCAACTCCTTGGACGGGGGCACTGAAGCTTTCTTT
TRBV7-2,TRBD2,few,TRBJ2-4,CASSFWEGWDIQYF,TGTGCCAGCAGTTTCTGGGAGGGTTGGGACATTCAGTACTTC
TRBV6-2/TRBV6-3,-,many,TRBJ1-2,CASSYAGVNYGYTF,TGTGCCAGCAGTTACGCAGGAGTAAACTATGGCTACACCTTC
TRBV20-1,-,many,TRBJ1-6,CSAEEGNSPLHF,TGCAGTGCCGAGGAGGGAAACTCACCCCTCCACTTT
TRBV4-2,-,many,TRBJ2-7,CASSLIGWREQYF,TGTGCCAGCAGCCTGATCGGTTGGAGGGAGCAGTACTTC
TRBV11-2,-,many,TRBJ2-7,CASSLTGTLYEQYF,TGTGCCAGCAGCCTGACTGGGACTCTTTACGAGCAGTACTTC
TRBV20-1,-,many,TRBJ1-1,CSAVSDTNTEAFF,TGCAGTGCTGTCAGTGATACGAACACTGAAGCTTTCTTT
TRBV5-1,-,few,TRBJ2-6,CASKVGPNSGANVLTF,TGCGCCAGCAAGGTCGGACCGAACTCTGGGGCCAACGTCCTGACTTTC
TRBV7-9,TRBD1,many,TRBJ2-1,CASSLPGQGASVSSYNEQFF,TGTGCCAGCAGCTTACCCGGACAGGGGGCGAGCGTTAGCTCCTACAATGAGCAGTTCTTC
TRBV29-1,-,few,TRBJ2-7,CSVERDHEQYF,TGCAGCGTTGAGAGAGATCACGAGCAGTACTTC
TRBV20-1,TRBD2,few,TRBJ2-7,CSASTSGTPSEQYF,TGCAGTGCTTCGACTAGCGGGACCCCTTCGGAGCAGTACTTC
TRBV20-1,-,-,TRBJ1-1,CSARVGARWLF,TGCAGTGCTAGAGTAGGGGCGAGGTGGCTATTT